Following are 22 T cell receptor beta chains from one sample sequenced in a study of primary melanoma T cells and metastatic recurrence. The method was immunoSEQ multiplex PCR; TCRdb's version includes in-frame clones alone and lacks a portion of them. Of over a thousand clones in the sample, roughly nine tenths were seen once. Material: melanoma tumor tissue. These receptors all come from a human donor with melanoma.

The chain is built from TRBV23-1 and TRBJ2-3, with D possibly TRBD2 on 6 matching bases. TRBV23-1 is an open reading frame whose function is uncertain. CDR3 length equals 17 residues. Trimming removed 6 bases from V and 1 base from J, with 20 bases in between. The CDR3 region is CASSQDPGGWGTDTQYF. The CDR3 DNA is TGCGCCAGCAGCCAAGATCCCGGGGGTTGGGGCACAGATACGCAGTATTTT.

A few counts support this clone. CDR3 bases: TGTGCCATCAGTGAGTCGAGAGAAGACAGGGAGTATGGCTACACCTTC. Translated, it gives CAISESREDREYGYTF. V is TRBV10-3 and J is TRBJ1-2, with 7 nucleotides matching TRBD1. The CDR3 consists of 16 residues. V lost 0 bases, J lost 5 bases, and 9 bases stayed unmatched. Per germline, CDR1 ENHRY and CDR2 SYGVKD.

This clone was seen only once. For the CDR3, the DNA is TGTGCCAGCAGCTTAGTGCGGGGAAAGGAGACCCAGTACTTC. Protein: CASSLVRGKETQYF. This chain joins TRBV11-3 and TRBJ2-5; perhaps TRBD2 as D (6 bases). Germline V gene data show CDR1 as SGHNT and CDR2 as YENEEA. V was pared by 1 base and J by 5 bases, with 11 bases between. The CDR3 length is 14 residues.

The chain combines TRBV11-3 with TRBJ2-1; D remains unclear. This CDR3 region has 17 residues. The V gene's germline CDR1 is SGHNT and CDR2 YENEEA. Trimming left V 6 bases short and J 0 bases short, with 18 bases between. CDR3 nucleotide sequence: TGTGCCAGCAGTTCCGGCTGGGTTCTGAGCTCCTACAATGAGCAGTTCTTC. Protein: CASSSGWVLSSYNEQFF. Supplemented by reference TRBV11-3 and TRBJ2-1, the full variable domain reads EAGVVQSPRYKIIEKKQPVAFWCNPISGHNTLYWYLQNLGQGPELLIRYENEEAVDDSQLPKDRFSAERLKGVDSTLKIQPAELGDSAVYLCASSSGWVLSSYNEQFFGPGTRLTVL.

V is TRBV30 and J is TRBJ1-5, with 7 bases lining up with TRBD1. This CDR3 comprises 13 residues. The V gene's germline CDR1 is GTSNPN and CDR2 SVGIG (reference sequence). V shed 3 bases, J shed 6 bases, and the junction held 5 bases outside the gene matches. The CDR3 protein is CAWRGGAGQPQHF. The CDR3 DNA reads as TGTGCCTGGAGAGGGGGCGCAGGTCAGCCCCAGCATTTT.

The J gene is TRBJ2-1, the V gene TRBV19; TRBD2 matches 11 bases. Germline V gene lookup returns CDR1 LNHDA and CDR2 SQIVND (reference sequence). The CDR3 runs to 15 residues. V gave up 3 bases and J gave up 9 bases; unmatched junction bases: 7. The CDR3 DNA is TGTGCCAGTAGTATTTATCTAGCGGGGGGCGCTGAGCAGTTCTTC. This translates into CASSIYLAGGAEQFF.

V is TRBV7-4 and J is TRBJ2-5; possible D gene TRBD2, 5 bases. The germline CDR1 and CDR2 sequences are SGHVT and SQSDAQ. V lost 3 bases and J 1 base, leaving 12 bases between the germline ends. The CDR3 spans 15 residues. The CDR3 sequence: CASSFEGPSQETQYF. CDR3 bases: TGTGCCAGCAGCTTCGAGGGTCCGTCCCAAGAGACCCAGTACTTC.

The rearrangement links TRBV11-3 to TRBJ1-4; TRBD1 matches at 9 bases. CDR1 is SGHNT, CDR2 YENEEA, per germline. Trimming took 4 bases from V and 3 from J; bases not matched to a gene: 6. The CDR3 loop spans 16 amino acids. The CDR3 loop is CASSSRTGVANEKLFF. The CDR3 DNA sequence: TGTGCCAGCAGCTCAAGGACAGGGGTAGCTAATGAAAAACTGTTTTTT.

This chain links TRBV15 with TRBJ2-5, with 9 nucleotides matching TRBD2. The CDR3 has 16 residues. Trimming cost V 1 base and J 3 bases; bases outside gene matches: 6. Germline assignment: CDR1 LNHNV and CDR2 YYDKDF (reference sequence). The CDR3: CATSRAAGGVKETQYF. The CDR3 bases are TGTGCCACCAGCAGAGCCGCGGGGGGGGTGAAAGAGACCCAGTACTTC.

This clone appeared a single time. The gene calls are TRBV6-8 and TRBJ1-1, with D maybe TRBD1 (6 bases). The CDR3 is 13 residues long. Germline V gene lookup returns CDR1 MNHGY and CDR2 SAAAGT. V lost 6 bases to trimming and J lost 4 bases, with 12 bases between them. The CDR3 sequence: CASSPTQGTEAFF. Here the CDR3 DNA reads TGTGCCAGCAGCCCCACACAGGGCACTGAAGCTTTCTTT.

The chain recombines TRBV9 with TRBJ1-4; D gene unclear. The length of the CDR3 is 12 residues. The germline V and J ends were trimmed by 5 bases and 7 bases, with 9 bases remaining between them. Germline V gene data show CDR1 as SGDLS and CDR2 as YYNGEE. CDR3 amino acids: CASSPGGEKLFF. The CDR3 nucleotides read TGTGCCAGCAGTCCGGGAGGTGAAAAACTGTTTTTT.

The genes are TRBV11-3 and TRBJ2-7, with 7 bases identical to TRBD2. J gave up 0 bases and V 1 base, and 6 bases lay outside the gene matches. Germline CDR1 and CDR2: SGHNT and YENEEA. This CDR3 comprises 16 residues. The CDR3 DNA sequence: TGTGCCAGCAGCTTAGGGCGGGGCGGGAGCTCCTACGAGCAGTACTTC. Its protein is CASSLGRGGSSYEQYF.

The J gene is TRBJ2-3, the V gene TRBV29-1; TRBD1 aligns across 7 bases. The CDR3 is made up of 13 amino acids. Trimming cost V 4 bases and J 6 bases; bases outside gene matches: 7. Germline CDR1 reads SQVTM; CDR2 reads ANQGSEA. CDR3 sequence reads: CSVGTGAVDTQYF. The CDR3 DNA sequence: TGCAGCGTTGGGACAGGAGCAGTGGATACGCAGTATTTT.

This chain joins TRBV19 and TRBJ1-2; weak D call: TRBD1 (6 bases). CDR1 is LNHDA, CDR2 SQIVND, per germline (reference sequence). Trimming removed 6 bases at V and 3 bases at J, with 17 bases between. This CDR3 region has 15 residues. CDR3 sequence (DNA): TGTGCCAGTAGCCACCTCAGGGGAAAGGACTATGGCTACACCTTC. Its protein is CASSHLRGKDYGYTF.

This CDR3 reads CASSDGGAYQETQYF. The CDR3 DNA follows: TGTGCCAGCAGTGACGGCGGGGCGTACCAAGAGACCCAGTACTTC. This chain uses TRBV2 with TRBJ2-5; D might be TRBD2 (6 bases). The CDR3 is 15 amino acids. CDR1 is SNHLY and CDR2 is FYNNEI in the germline V gene. Trimming removed 3 bases at V and 0 bases at J, with 11 bases between.

This chain links TRBV19 with TRBJ1-2, with no clear D. V lost 5 bases to trimming and J lost 0 bases, with 10 bases between them. Germline CDR1 is LNHDA and CDR2 is SQIVND (reference sequence). The CDR3 length is 14 residues. CDR3 loop: CASSPRATNYGYTF. CDR3 nucleotides: TGTGCCAGTAGTCCGCGGGCCACTAACTATGGCTACACCTTC.

This sequence joins TRBV6-8 and TRBJ2-7, with 9 bases identical to TRBD2. The germline V gene encodes CDR1 MNHGY and CDR2 SAAAGT. Germline trimming cut 5 bases from V and 1 base from J; bases unmatched to any gene: 15. The CDR3 sequence is 18 residues long. CDR3 coding DNA: TGTGCCAGCAGTCAAGGGATAGTAGCGGGAGAGTTTTCCTACGAGCAGTACTTC. It is translated as CASSQGIVAGEFSYEQYF.

The chain employs TRBV6-8 and TRBJ2-3; D uncertain. Germline V gene sequence: CDR1 MNHGY, CDR2 SAAAGT. Between the trimmed V and J ends, which lost 0 bases and 3 bases, there was a span of 19 bases. The CDR3 consists of 18 residues. This CDR3 is CASSYSKWQALGTDTQYF. CDR3 in DNA: TGTGCCAGCAGTTACTCCAAGTGGCAGGCGTTGGGGACAGATACGCAGTATTTT.

The rearrangement joins TRBV19 to TRBJ1-1, with a tentative D call TRBD1 (5 bases). CDR1 and CDR2 from the germline V gene are LNHDA and SQIVND (reference sequence). The CDR3 is 15 residues long. V was shortened by 3 bases and J by 4 bases, with 15 bases between the two germline ends. CDR3 amino acids: CASSIGAGLGTEAFF. In DNA form, the CDR3 reads TGTGCCAGTAGTATCGGGGCAGGACTGGGCACTGAAGCTTTCTTT. Variable domain in full (rest from reference TRBV19 and TRBJ1-1): DGGITQSPKYLFRKEGQNVTLSCEQNLNHDAMYWYRQDPGQGLRLIYYSQIVNDFQKGDIAEGYSVSREKKESFPLTVTSAQKNPTAFYLCASSIGAGLGTEAFFGQGTRLTVV.

The chain uses TRBV5-1 and TRBJ1-2; D perhaps matches TRBD1 (5 bases). The CDR3 runs 15 residues. Trimming cost V 4 bases and J 5 bases, with 18 bases left between them. Germline CDR1 reads SGHRS; CDR2 reads YFSETQ. Written as DNA, the CDR3 is TGCGCCAGCAGCCCGGGGCCAGGCAGTGGGTATGGCTACACCTTC. This codes for CASSPGPGSGYGYTF. The whole variable domain, remainder taken from reference TRBV5-1 and TRBJ1-2, is KAGVTQTPRYLIKTRGQQVTLSCSPISGHRSVSWYQQTPGQGLQFLFEYFSETQRNKGNFPGRFSGRQFSNSRSEMNVSTLELGDSALYLCASSPGPGSGYGYTFGSGTRLTVV.

Of note for this clone: Compared with germline, one end of the junction differs, possibly owing to a read error. The rearrangement uses TRBV23-1 and TRBJ1-6; D call uncertain. TRBV23-1 is an ORF, and what it does is uncertain. The CDR3 runs to 19 residues. The CDR3 sequence is CASSQDRRTPSFYNSSLHF. CDR3 nucleotide sequence: TGCGCCAGCAGCCAAGATAGAAGGACTCCCAGCTTCTATAATTCATCCCTCCACTTT.

The chain links TRBV1 to TRBJ1-5; the DNA was not used to check the table's D call, TRBD1. TRBV1 represents a pseudogene. CDR3 length: 17 amino acids. The CDR3 region is CTSRLHTGTGGEQPQHF. For the CDR3, the DNA is TGCACCAGCAGACTACACACCGGGACAGGGGGCGAACAGCCCCAGCATTTT.